The 15 T cell receptor beta chains below were found in one sample sequenced in a study of control samples from healthy donors and cancer patients. Profiled with immunoSEQ multiplex PCR; TCRdb holds only in-frame clones, not every one. The sample gives approximately 170,000 clones, about 92% of which show up once; 1.4% is in the top ten. Sequences were obtained from blood. These receptor sequences come from a man aged 25 to 40 in good health.

This chain joins TRBV19 and TRBJ1-1; D is possibly TRBD1 (5 bases). Germline CDR1 is LNHDA and CDR2 is SQIVND (reference sequence). This CDR3 spans 14 amino acids. V was clipped by 7 bases and J by 5 bases, with 17 bases between them. CDR3 loop: CASTLGGRGTEAFF. CDR3 nucleotides: TGTGCCAGTACCCTGGGGGGGAGAGGAACTGAAGCTTTCTTT.

V is TRBV7-9 and J is TRBJ1-6, with 8 bases aligning to TRBD1. Germline loops: CDR1 SEHNR, CDR2 FQNEAQ (reference sequence). J gave up 5 bases and V 4 bases, and 4 bases lay outside the gene matches. The CDR3 length is 15 residues. The CDR3, as DNA: TGTGCCAGCAGCTCTGGACAGGGCGATAATTCACCCCTCCACTTT. Translating it yields CASSSGQGDNSPLHF. The full variable domain, in which reference TRBV7-9 and TRBJ1-6 provide the parts outside the CDR3, is DTGVSQNPRHKITKRGQNVTFRCDPISEHNRLYWYRQTLGQGPEFLTYFQNEAQLEKSRLLSDRFSAERPKGSFSTLEIQRTEQGDSAMYLCASSSGQGDNSPLHFGNGTRLTVT.

The rearrangement uses TRBV4-2 and TRBJ1-6; TRBD1 might be the D (6 bases). CDR1 and CDR2 (germline): LGHNA, YNFKEQ. The germline V and J ends were trimmed by 1 base and 5 bases, with 6 bases remaining between them. CDR3 size: 14 residues. Here the CDR3 reads CASSQGQDNSPLHF. The CDR3 nucleotides are TGTGCCAGCAGCCAAGGACAGGATAATTCACCCCTCCACTTT.

The chain links TRBV18 to TRBJ1-1; 7 nucleotides line up with TRBD1. CDR1 and CDR2 (germline): KGHSH, LQKENI. With 1 base clipped from V and 10 bases from J, the junction kept 9 bases outside the gene matches. This CDR3 is 14 amino acids long. CDR3 in amino acids: CASSPQGAGPGAFF. In DNA form, the CDR3 reads TGTGCCAGCTCACCACAGGGGGCGGGGCCAGGAGCTTTCTTT.

The rearrangement uses TRBV4-2 and TRBJ2-1, with TRBD2 as a possible D gene (5 bases). The germline V gene encodes CDR1 LGHNA and CDR2 YNFKEQ. The V end lost 4 bases, the J end lost 1 base, and 11 bases lay between the germline ends. The CDR3 contains 15 residues. CDR3 in DNA: TGTGCCAGCAGCCTTGGACGGGGTTCCTACAATGAGCAGTTCTTC. Amino acid sequence: CASSLGRGSYNEQFF.

The chain combines TRBV6-5 with TRBJ1-3; D remains ambiguous. Germline assignment: CDR1 MNHEY and CDR2 SVGAGI. The V and J ends lost 0 bases and 4 bases respectively, with 13 bases between them. This CDR3 region has 16 residues. The CDR3 is CASSYSRWSSGNTIYF. The CDR3 coding sequence is TGTGCCAGCAGTTACTCTCGGTGGTCGTCCGGAAACACCATATATTTT.

The rearrangement uses TRBV18 and TRBJ2-5; D might be TRBD2 (5 bases). This CDR3 has 15 amino acids. Between the trimmed V and J ends, which lost 2 bases and 2 bases, there was a span of 12 bases. In germline, CDR1 is KGHSH, CDR2 LQKENI. This chain's CDR3 is CASSPNRGIQETQYF. In nucleotides, the CDR3 is TGTGCCAGCTCACCAAACCGGGGAATACAAGAGACCCAGTACTTC.

V gene TRBV3-1 (or the pseudogene TRBV3-2) combines with J gene TRBJ2-7, with 7 bases lining up with TRBD2. Germline CDR1 and CDR2: LGHDT and YNNKEL (reference sequence). Unmatched junction bases numbered 2, after V lost 0 bases and J lost 0 bases. This CDR3 has 15 residues. The CDR3 loop is CASSQERDYSYEQYF. The CDR3 DNA follows: TGTGCCAGCAGCCAAGAAAGGGACTACTCCTACGAGCAGTACTTC.

The chain is built from TRBV24-1 and TRBJ2-1, with D unclear. V was shortened by 5 bases and J by 8 bases, with 18 bases between the two germline ends. Germline V gene data show CDR1 as KGHDR and CDR2 as SFDVKD. The CDR3 extends over 15 amino acids. The CDR3 DNA reads TGTGCCACCAGTGGGCAACCGGGCCCTGGCGATGAGCAGTTCTTC. Amino acid sequence: CATSGQPGPGDEQFF.

V and J are TRBV3-1 (or the pseudogene TRBV3-2) and TRBJ1-2; no reliable D call. The V gene's germline CDR1 is LGHDT and CDR2 YNNKEL (reference sequence). Trimming cost V 0 bases and J 8 bases, with 13 bases left between them. This CDR3 contains 14 residues. The CDR3 is CASSQDVSSAGYTF. Written as DNA, the CDR3 is TGTGCCAGCAGCCAAGATGTGTCCTCCGCCGGCTACACCTTC.

The chain has TRBV7-9 and TRBJ2-1; 7 bases line up with TRBD2. J gave up 8 bases and V 5 bases, and 6 bases lay outside the gene matches. This CDR3 is 13 amino acids long. Germline CDR1 is SEHNR and CDR2 is FQNEAQ (reference sequence). The CDR3 DNA is TGTGCCAGCAGCCGGGACTACTCCCATGAGCAGTTCTTC. It codes for CASSRDYSHEQFF.

The V call is TRBV9, the J call TRBJ2-2; 8 nucleotides line up with TRBD1. V shed 4 bases and J 1 base; nucleotides not matched to a gene: 15. There are 19 residues in the CDR3. Germline assignment: CDR1 SGDLS and CDR2 YYNGEE. The CDR3 DNA reads TGTGCCAGCAGCCAACGGACAGGGTTCGGTCGAGGGAACACCGGGGAGCTGTTTTTT. Its protein product is CASSQRTGFGRGNTGELFF.

This sequence joins TRBV29-1 and TRBJ1-2; possible D gene TRBD1, 6 bases. The germline CDR1 and CDR2 sequences are SQVTM and ANQGSEA. CDR3 length: 13 amino acids. V dropped 5 bases and J dropped 0 bases, with 10 bases sitting between them. In nucleotides, the CDR3 is TGCAGCGTTTCGGACAGCCCTAACTATGGCTACACCTTC. The encoded protein is CSVSDSPNYGYTF.

The rearrangement uses TRBV7-9 and TRBJ1-1; no definite D call. CDR1 and CDR2 (germline): SEHNR, FQNEAQ (reference sequence). V lost 1 base and J 4 bases, leaving 13 bases between the germline ends. This CDR3 contains 15 residues. CDR3 coding DNA: TGTGCCAGCAGCTTAGTCGATTCAATGGCCACTGAAGCTTTCTTT. Residues: CASSLVDSMATEAFF. Supplemented by reference TRBV7-9 and TRBJ1-1, the full variable domain reads DTGVSQNPRHKITKRGQNVTFRCDPISEHNRLYWYRQTLGQGPEFLTYFQNEAQLEKSRLLSDRFSAERPKGSFSTLEIQRTEQGDSAMYLCASSLVDSMATEAFFGQGTRLTVV.

The J gene is TRBJ2-2, the V gene TRBV30, with 7 bases matching TRBD2. The CDR3 length is 14 residues. Germline values: CDR1 GTSNPN, CDR2 SVGIG (reference sequence). V trimming: 7 bases; J trimming: 5 bases; junction bases outside the gene matches: 10. In DNA form, the CDR3 reads TGTGCCTTCGCTATTGGGAGGGGTACCGGGGAGCTGTTTTTT. It encodes CAFAIGRGTGELFF.